This T cell receptor beta chain was retrieved from a study of response to subunit inactivated influenza vaccine. Findings and caveats of the study: That few new T cells are recruited by each seasonal influenza vaccination was the authors' suggestion.

TCRdb re-called the RT-PCR reads through MiXCR, storing one row per CDR3 protein. The profile covers 500,000 to 600,000 distinct CDR3 sequences, with about 11% appearing a single time and 10% taken by the ten largest. With respect to this clonotype: No antigen is known for it.

Germline V gene data show CDR1 as SGDLS and CDR2 as YYNGEE. Trimming removed 6 bases at V and 4 bases at J, with 13 bases between. The CDR3 contains 13 residues. The sequence came from a man aged 50-59 years who received an inactivated influenza vaccine. The chain joins TRBV9 to TRBJ1-2; D is uncertain. The sample in question was PBMCs from blood, obtained on the day of vaccination. The CDR3 here is CASTLGPSYGYTF. The CDR3 nucleotides read TGTGCCAGCACCCTAGGACCGAGCTATGGCTACACCTTC.